The 19 T cell receptor beta chains reported below all come from one sample, sequenced in a study of beta chain features in type 1 diabetes. Points from the study as a whole: TCRB CDR3 length was moderately but significantly reduced in all four CD4+ subsets of Type 1 diabetes patients.

Their specific antigens are unknown. The whole isolated RNA underwent reverse transcription, so sequencing captured expressed TCRB transcripts. Repertoires were generated with immunoSEQ multiplex PCR, while TCRdb's copy carries only in-frame clones and drops some. The data contain some 350,000 clones, around 9.6% of them seen just once; the ten biggest clones take up approximately 0.6%. Sequencing was carried out using central memory CD4+ T cells from blood. These receptors were taken from a man between 25 and 39 years old with type 1 diabetes.

The rearrangement joins TRBV7-2 to TRBJ2-7, with D perhaps matching TRBD2 (5 bases). Trimming took 2 bases from V and 6 from J, leaving 11 bases between them. The CDR3 spans 13 residues. CDR1 is SGHTA and CDR2 is FQGNSA in the germline V gene. The CDR3 DNA reads TGTGCCAGCAGCTTAACGAGGGAAGGCGAGCAGTACTTC. The encoded protein is CASSLTREGEQYF. The variable domain in full, with the rest retrieved from reference TRBV7-2 and TRBJ2-7, is GAGVSQSPSNKVTEKGKDVELRCDPISGHTALYWYRQSLGQGLEFLIYFQGNSAPDKSGLPSDRFSAERTGGSVSTLTIQRTQQEDSAVYLCASSLTREGEQYFGPGTRLTVT.

This clone has a handful of counts. The genes are TRBV7-6 and TRBJ2-7, with 7 bases that match TRBD2. Looked up from germline, CDR1 is SGHVS and CDR2 is FNYEAQ. The length of the CDR3 is 14 residues. The V segment lost 1 base and the J segment 7 bases; nucleotides outside the gene matches: 7. CDR3 sequence: CASSLEAGVREQYF. The CDR3 DNA sequence: TGTGCCAGCAGCTTAGAGGCGGGAGTCCGAGAGCAGTACTTC.

This clone has just a few counts. This sequence joins TRBV28 and TRBJ2-1; D tentatively fits TRBD1 or TRBD2 (6 bases each). This CDR3 has 17 amino acids. Germline V gene sequence: CDR1 MDHEN, CDR2 SYDVKM. V lost 4 bases and J 1 base, leaving 17 bases between the germline ends. The CDR3 is CASSSLRLGGSYNEQFF. The CDR3 DNA reads as TGTGCCAGCAGTTCCCTAAGACTAGGGGGATCCTACAATGAGCAGTTCTTC.

This clone was detected ten times or more. CDR3 amino acids: CASSFPKGGRVTGELFF. DNA for the CDR3: TGTGCCAGCAGCTTCCCCAAAGGCGGGAGGGTCACCGGGGAGCTGTTTTTT. J is TRBJ2-2 and V is TRBV11-2, with 9 positions matching TRBD2. Looked up from germline, CDR1 is SGHAT and CDR2 is FQNNGV. After removal of 3 bases from V and 4 bases from J, the junction contained 9 bases not matched to a gene. This CDR3 contains 17 residues. Based on the CDR3 plus reference TRBV11-2 and TRBJ2-2, the full variable domain is EAGVAQSPRYKIIEKRQSVAFWCNPISGHATLYWYQQILGQGPKLLIQFQNNGVVDDSQLPKDRFSAERLKGVDSTLKIQPAKLEDSAVYLCASSFPKGGRVTGELFFGEGSRLTVL.

The chain joins TRBV27 to TRBJ1-5, with 9 bases matching TRBD1. Germline values: CDR1 MNHEY, CDR2 SMNVEV (reference sequence). CDR3 length: 16 residues. V gave up 6 bases and J gave up 4 bases; unmatched junction bases: 10. CDR3 loop: CASRSPGQGRNQPQHF. CDR3 sequence (DNA): TGTGCCAGCAGGAGTCCGGGACAGGGAAGAAATCAGCCCCAGCATTTT.

This clone was seen a few times. CDR3 amino acids: CASSNITAALSNQPQHF. CDR3 coding DNA: TGTGCCAGCTCCAATATCACGGCAGCTCTTAGCAATCAGCCCCAGCATTTT. The V and J genes are TRBV18 and TRBJ1-5; D is uncertain. The V and J ends lost 6 bases and 0 bases respectively, with 18 bases between them. This CDR3 is built from 17 residues. Germline CDR1 and CDR2: KGHSH and LQKENI.

CDR3 sequence reads: CASSSPGRAGANVLTF. CDR3 bases: TGTGCCAGCAGCTCCCCCGGCCGGGCTGGGGCCAACGTCCTGACTTTC. The V and J genes are TRBV7-3 and TRBJ2-6; the D is unclear. The germline V and J ends were trimmed by 4 bases and 2 bases, with 12 bases remaining between them. The germline gives CDR1 SGHTA, CDR2 FQGTGA. The length of the CDR3 is 16 residues.

The gene calls are TRBV7-2 and TRBJ1-5; D possibly corresponds to TRBD1 (5 bases). Germline values: CDR1 SGHTA, CDR2 FQGNSA. This CDR3 is 13 amino acids long. The ends were cut back, 5 bases at V and 4 bases at J, with 9 bases in the middle. The CDR3 DNA sequence: TGTGCCAGCAGCACCCAGGGTAATCAGCCCCAGCATTTT. It yields the protein CASSTQGNQPQHF.

This clone was observed a few times. Other DNA sequences in this specimen translate into the identical CDR3. The V call is TRBV28, the J call TRBJ2-7; D might be TRBD2 (6 bases). The CDR3 has 14 residues. V was shortened by 1 base and J by 4 bases, with 11 bases between the two germline ends. Germline CDR1 and CDR2: MDHEN and SYDVKM. CDR3 sequence (DNA): TGTGCCAGCAGTTTATCCGGGAGTTCTTACGAGCAGTACTTC. It specifies CASSLSGSSYEQYF.

This chain joins TRBV7-2 and TRBJ1-1; 8 bases line up with TRBD1. V lost 3 bases and J lost 0; bases outside the gene matches: 12. Germline CDR1 SGHTA, CDR2 FQGNSA. This CDR3 has 18 residues. CDR3 sequence reads: CASSFGQGRILVNTEAFF. The CDR3 DNA sequence: TGTGCCAGCAGCTTCGGACAGGGCAGGATTTTGGTGAACACTGAAGCTTTCTTT.

Of note for this clone: Other DNA sequences in this specimen translate into the identical CDR3. The rearrangement joins TRBV18 to TRBJ1-1; D not certain. The germline CDR1 and CDR2 sequences are KGHSH and LQKENI. This CDR3 is built from 13 residues. Trimming pared 3 bases from V and 1 base from J, leaving 6 bases between. As DNA, the CDR3 is TGTGCCAGCTCACCCGACCCGAACACTGAAGCTTTCTTT. Its protein product is CASSPDPNTEAFF.

V and J are TRBV7-9 and TRBJ2-7; TRBD2 matches 12 bases. The CDR3 spans 16 residues. V dropped 2 bases and J dropped 1; count of bases not matched to a gene: 3. Per the germline V gene, CDR1 is SEHNR and CDR2 is FQNEAQ (reference sequence). The DNA for the CDR3 is TGTGCCAGCAGCTTATGGCTAGCGGGAGGGTCCTACGAGCAGTACTTC. Its translation is CASSLWLAGGSYEQYF.

This clone was counted only a few times. The chain joins TRBV4-1 to TRBJ1-2, with D maybe TRBD1 (5 bases). The V gene lost 1 base and the J gene lost 4 bases, with 10 bases spanning the gap. Germline CDR1 and CDR2: MGHRA and YSYEKL. The length of the CDR3 is 14 residues. The CDR3: CASSQVQGAYGYTF. The CDR3 region has the DNA TGCGCCAGCAGCCAAGTCCAGGGAGCCTATGGCTACACCTTC.

Concerning this clone itself: This same CDR3 is encoded by further DNA sequences in the sample. V gene TRBV5-4 combines with J gene TRBJ2-5; unclear D gene. V lost 3 bases to trimming and J lost 1 base, with 1 base between them. CDR1 SGHNT and CDR2 YYREEE come from the germline V gene (reference sequence). The CDR3 sequence is 11 residues long. The CDR3, as DNA: TGTGCCAGCAGCTCCCAAGAGACCCAGTACTTC. It is translated as CASSSQETQYF.

This rearrangement joins TRBV6-1 to TRBJ2-5; D might be TRBD2 (5 bases). V was cut by 8 bases and J by 4 bases, with 14 bases left in between. Germline-derived CDR1 and CDR2 are MNHNS and SASEGT. CDR3 size: 13 residues. In nucleotides, the CDR3 is TGTGCCAGCTCACGAGGGCGGAGAGAGACCCAGTACTTC. Translated: CASSRGRRETQYF.

This clone was counted between two and nine times. The chain uses TRBV10-1 and TRBJ2-7; the D gene is possibly TRBD1 (6 bases). V lost 4 bases and J lost 5, with 12 bases in between. The CDR3 contains 13 residues. CDR1 and CDR2 from the germline V gene are WNHNN and SYGVQD (reference sequence). The CDR3 region is CASSATNRDEQYF. In DNA form, the CDR3 reads TGCGCCAGCAGTGCTACGAACAGGGACGAGCAGTACTTC.

This clone showed up just a few times. The chain uses TRBV18 and TRBJ2-7; D uncertain. The germline CDR1 and CDR2 sequences are KGHSH and LQKENI. V dropped 4 bases and J dropped 0 bases, with 4 bases sitting between them. This CDR3 has 12 residues. CDR3 coding DNA: TGTGCCAGCTCACGGGCCTCCTACGAGCAGTACTTC. Protein sequence: CASSRASYEQYF.

The rearrangement uses TRBV2 and TRBJ2-3; D is ambiguous. Germline assignment: CDR1 SNHLY and CDR2 FYNNEI. This CDR3 has 14 residues. Trimming cost V 9 bases and J 2 bases, with 15 bases left between them. CDR3 DNA: TGTGCCAGGGCCTCTGAGGTGGACACAGATACGCAGTATTTT. Encoded protein: CARASEVDTDTQYF.

The chain links TRBV21-1 to TRBJ2-7. TRBV21-1 is a known pseudogene. The CDR3 contains 16 residues. The CDR3 loop is CASSKRRDTVAYEQYF. The CDR3 DNA is TGTGCCAGCAGCAAGCGGCGCGACACAGTAGCCTACGAGCAGTACTTC.